This TCR beta chain was found in a study of T cells in women clearing cervical HPV infection (dated by TCRdb to the late 2010s). Concerning the study at large: The cases were about 23 women with histologically confirmed HPV16-related CIN3 or worse, and 2 of those women had invasive cancers. This exploratory proof-of-principle case-control study, nested within the Guanacaste HPV Natural History Study in Costa Rica, compared TCR repertoires among women with different cervical HPV16 outcomes. Blood from cases was collected at the visit where the lesion was first found, while blood from controls was collected once the infection could no longer be detected. Among cases, blood sampling occurred a median of roughly 160 days after lesion detection, with an interquartile range of about 85 to 200 days. Cases and controls were matched on age within five years and on year of sample collection. Five blinded duplicates per group were added as quality controls, so that approximately 60 samples were obtained: some 50 participants and around 10 replicates. In the parent cohort, approximately 9,900 women aged 18 or older were enrolled in Guanacaste, Costa Rica, during about 1992 to 1994 and then followed for under 9 years. The controls were about 26 women whose single incident HPV16 infection cleared within 12 months with no development of precancer or cancer. Because only a few women had HLA typing data, the possibility that HLA type acted as a confounder could not be ruled out. Median age was about 35 years in cases versus less than 40 in controls, and baseline characteristics did not differ significantly.

On this clone itself: Its antigen target is currently unknown.

TCR beta CDR3 regions were amplified by multiplex PCR using the immunoSEQ assay from an average of approximately 1,200 ng genomic DNA per sample. The assay corrected primer bias using a complete synthetic TCR repertoire to establish an amplification baseline. The amplicons were sequenced on the Illumina platform. The paper's processing steps were these. Error correction of the sequences involved clustering with frequency ratios plus a modified nearest-neighbor algorithm, after which the sequences were analyzed in the immunoSEQ Analyzer using IMGT gene definitions. At each rarefaction depth, TCR richness and evenness were averaged across 20 rarefaction repeats, and samples with fewer sequences than that depth were excluded. Wilcoxon rank sum tests with FDR correction were used to compare relative abundances of V, D and J genes between the groups. For the blinded duplicates, the intraclass correlation was 95% to 96% for TCR richness and averaged roughly 75% across around 61 gene segments. Entries here come from immuneACCESS through TCRdb and include only in-frame sequences with V and J called. Some clones fail to appear in such tables; in the studies checked, an unresolved V gene covers under half of the shortfall, and the cause of the remainder is unknown. That table is the source of V, J and clone size, and D and trimming were worked out from the DNA. The table for this sample records about 32,000 clones. Jointly, the top ten make up about 4.4% of the sample.

Every participant had a single incident cervical HPV16 infection, and prevalent HPV16 infections were excluded. Cervical HPV DNA was detected with MY09/MY11 PCR, and genotyping was done with dot-blot hybridization. Around 14 mL of heparinized blood was centrifuged, after which the buffy coat was aliquoted, frozen at -30 degrees C, and then stored at -80 degrees C. QIAGEN kits were used to extract genomic DNA from buffy coat specimens. General conclusions and limits of the study: The cross-sectional design could not show whether the associations came before the infection or were a result of it, and neither effector/memory subsets nor HPV-specific T cells were isolated. Across sequencing depths, CIN3+ cases showed significantly higher TCR repertoire richness than controls, but evenness did not differ between the groups. Because the number of T cells per sample was unknown, the richness differences could reflect varying T-cell content rather than repertoire biology. Random forest classifiers that combined richness and V gene abundances separated cases from controls with an estimated AUC of around 0.87.

Sequencing was performed on blood buffy coat. This TCR derives from a woman aged 18-69 years with a cervical HPV16 infection that either progressed to CIN3+ or cleared (not recorded which).

CDR3 bases read: TGTGCCAGCAGCGCGGGACACATCAATCAGCCG. It encodes CASSAGHINQP. The whole CDR3 is CASSAGHINQPQYF. This chain is built from TRBV5-6 and TRBJ2-3; the D gene is tentatively TRBD1 or TRBD2, each matching 6 bases. The missing CDR3 end, 3 residues past where the read stops, is filled in from the germline J gene. From the germline V gene, CDR1 is SGHDT and CDR2 is YYEEEE. Inclusive of the bounding cysteine and phenylalanine, the CDR3 is 14 residues long. The 33 bases shown cover part of the CDR3, and their frame starts at base 1.